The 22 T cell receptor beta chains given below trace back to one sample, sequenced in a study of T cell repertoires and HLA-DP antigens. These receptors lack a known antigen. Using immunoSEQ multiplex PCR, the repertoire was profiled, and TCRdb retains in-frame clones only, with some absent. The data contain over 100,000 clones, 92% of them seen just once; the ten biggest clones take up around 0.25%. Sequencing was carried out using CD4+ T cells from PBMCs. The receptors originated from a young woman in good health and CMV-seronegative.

In nucleotides, the CDR3 is TGTGCCAGCAGGATCCCTCGGGGCCACTATGGCTACACCTTC. It specifies CASRIPRGHYGYTF. The chain is built from TRBV6-5 and TRBJ1-2; maybe TRBD1 (5 bases). From germline, CDR1 is MNHEY and CDR2 SVGAGI. V was pared by 6 bases and J by 3 bases, with 14 bases between. CDR3 length equals 14 residues.

CDR3 in DNA: TGTGCCAGCAGCTTGGGCGGGGGGGCAGGAGAGACCCAGTACTTC. Its protein product is CASSLGGGAGETQYF. This chain connects TRBV7-9 to TRBJ2-5, with 9 bases fitting TRBD2. The germline CDR1 and CDR2 sequences are SEHNR and FQNEAQ (reference sequence). This CDR3 region has 15 residues. Trimming at V came to 3 bases and at J to 4 bases, leaving 6 bases not matched to a gene.

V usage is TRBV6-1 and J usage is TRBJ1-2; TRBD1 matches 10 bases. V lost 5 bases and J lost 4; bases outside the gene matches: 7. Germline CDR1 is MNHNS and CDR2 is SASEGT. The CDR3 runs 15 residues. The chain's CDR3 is CASSHRDRGSYGYTF. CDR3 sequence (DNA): TGTGCCAGCAGTCACCGGGACAGGGGTTCCTATGGCTACACCTTC.

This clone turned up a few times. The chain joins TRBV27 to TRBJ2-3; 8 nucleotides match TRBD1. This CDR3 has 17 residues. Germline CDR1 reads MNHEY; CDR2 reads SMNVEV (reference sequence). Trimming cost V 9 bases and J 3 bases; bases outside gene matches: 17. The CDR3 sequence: CASIDQGQGGTTDTQYF. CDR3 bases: TGTGCCAGTATAGATCAAGGACAGGGAGGTACAACAGATACGCAGTATTTT.

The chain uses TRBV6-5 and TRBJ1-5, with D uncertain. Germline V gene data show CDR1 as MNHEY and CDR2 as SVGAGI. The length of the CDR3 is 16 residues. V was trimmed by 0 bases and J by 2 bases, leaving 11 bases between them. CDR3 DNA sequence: TGTGCCAGCAGTTACTCCGGACTATCCGGCAATCAGCCCCAGCATTTT. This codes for CASSYSGLSGNQPQHF.

CDR3 sequence (DNA): TGTGCCAGCAGCTTAAATAATAATTCACCCCTCCACTTT. Translated: CASSLNNNSPLHF. The chain carries TRBV7-6 and TRBJ1-6; D is unclear. The CDR3 length is 13 residues. CDR1 is SGHVS and CDR2 is FNYEAQ in the germline V gene. Trimming left V 2 bases short and J 5 bases short, with 4 bases between.

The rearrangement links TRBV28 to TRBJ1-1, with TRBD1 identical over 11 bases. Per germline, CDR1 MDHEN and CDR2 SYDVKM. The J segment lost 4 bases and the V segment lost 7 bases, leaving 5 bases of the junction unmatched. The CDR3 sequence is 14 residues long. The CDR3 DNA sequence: TGTGCCAGCACCCGGGACAGGGGGAGCACTGAAGCTTTCTTT. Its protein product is CASTRDRGSTEAFF. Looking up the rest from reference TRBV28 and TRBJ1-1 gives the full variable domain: DVKVTQSSRYLVKRTGEKVFLECVQDMDHENMFWYRQDPGLGLRLIYFSYDVKMKEKGDIPEGYSVSREKKERFSLILESASTNQTSMYLCASTRDRGSTEAFFGQGTRLTVV.

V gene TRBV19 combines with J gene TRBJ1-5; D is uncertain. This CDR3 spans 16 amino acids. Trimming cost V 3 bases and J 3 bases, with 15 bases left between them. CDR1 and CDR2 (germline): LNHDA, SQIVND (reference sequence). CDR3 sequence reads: CASSMGRHGPNQPQHF. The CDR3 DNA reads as TGTGCCAGTAGTATGGGCAGACACGGACCCAATCAGCCCCAGCATTTT.

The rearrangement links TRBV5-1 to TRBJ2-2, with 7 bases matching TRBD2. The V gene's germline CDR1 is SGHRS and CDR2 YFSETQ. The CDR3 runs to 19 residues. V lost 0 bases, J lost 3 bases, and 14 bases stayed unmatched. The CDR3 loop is CASSLAAGRASGHTGELFF. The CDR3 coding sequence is TGCGCCAGCAGCTTGGCCGCGGGAAGGGCTAGCGGCCACACCGGGGAGCTGTTTTTT.

The CDR3 nucleotides read TGTGCCAGCAGCCCGGGACAGGGGGCCGGCGGGGAGCTGTTTTTT. It translates to CASSPGQGAGGELFF. This chain links TRBV5-6 with TRBJ2-2; 12 positions agree with TRBD1. The CDR3 spans 15 residues. Per the germline V gene, CDR1 is SGHDT and CDR2 is YYEEEE. V lost 4 bases to trimming and J lost 7 bases; unmatched junction nucleotides: 5.

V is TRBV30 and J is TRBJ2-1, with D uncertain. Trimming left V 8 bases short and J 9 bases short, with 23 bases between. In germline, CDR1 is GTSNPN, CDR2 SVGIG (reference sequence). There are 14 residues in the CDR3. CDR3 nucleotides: TGTGCCAGGTCCTGGATGGAAGGAGTGGGTGAGCAGTTCTTC. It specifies CARSWMEGVGEQFF.

The CDR3 loop reads CASSYLESYGYTF. The CDR3 coding sequence is TGTGCCAGCAGTTATCTGGAGAGCTATGGCTACACCTTC. The chain couples TRBV6-5 to TRBJ1-2; D gene unclear. The CDR3 spans 13 residues. CDR1 is MNHEY, CDR2 SVGAGI, per germline. V was pared by 3 bases and J by 4 bases, with 9 bases between.

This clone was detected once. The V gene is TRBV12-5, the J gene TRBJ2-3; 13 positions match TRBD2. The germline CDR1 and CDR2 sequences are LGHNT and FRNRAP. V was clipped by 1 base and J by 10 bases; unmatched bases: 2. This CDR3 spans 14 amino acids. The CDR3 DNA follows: TGTGCTAGTGGTTTGGAGGGACTAGCGGGGCCGCAGTATTTT. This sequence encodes CASGLEGLAGPQYF.

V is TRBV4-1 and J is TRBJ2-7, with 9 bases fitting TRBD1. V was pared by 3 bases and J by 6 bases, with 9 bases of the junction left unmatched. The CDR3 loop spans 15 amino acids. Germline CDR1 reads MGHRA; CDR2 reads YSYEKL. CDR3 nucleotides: TGCGCCAGCAGCCAGGGGGACAGGGATGGGGTCGAGCAGTACTTC. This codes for CASSQGDRDGVEQYF.

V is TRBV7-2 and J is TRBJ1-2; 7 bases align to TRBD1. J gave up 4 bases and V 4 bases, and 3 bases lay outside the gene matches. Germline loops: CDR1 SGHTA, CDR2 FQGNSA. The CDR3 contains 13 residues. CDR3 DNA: TGTGCCAGCAGCTCCAGGGGGGGCTATGGCTACACCTTC. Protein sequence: CASSSRGGYGYTF.

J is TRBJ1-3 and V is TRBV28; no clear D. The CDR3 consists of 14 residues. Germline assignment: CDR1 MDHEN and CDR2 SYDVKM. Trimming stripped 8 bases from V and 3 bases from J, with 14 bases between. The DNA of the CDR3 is TGTGCCAGCCTTGATCAGACCCTTGGAAACACCATATATTTT. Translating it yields CASLDQTLGNTIYF.

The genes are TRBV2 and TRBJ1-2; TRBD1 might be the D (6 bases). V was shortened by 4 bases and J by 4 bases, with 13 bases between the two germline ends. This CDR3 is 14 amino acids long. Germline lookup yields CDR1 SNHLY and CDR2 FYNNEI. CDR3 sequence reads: CASSAGPRGYGYTF. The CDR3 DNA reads TGTGCCAGCAGTGCCGGCCCCAGGGGCTATGGCTACACCTTC.

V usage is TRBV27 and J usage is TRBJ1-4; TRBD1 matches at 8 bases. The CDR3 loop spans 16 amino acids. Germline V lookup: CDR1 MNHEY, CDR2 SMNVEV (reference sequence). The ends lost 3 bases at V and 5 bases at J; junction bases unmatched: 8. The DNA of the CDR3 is TGTGCCAGCAGTTTCCTAGGACAGGGAACCAATGAAAAACTGTTTTTT. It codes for CASSFLGQGTNEKLFF.

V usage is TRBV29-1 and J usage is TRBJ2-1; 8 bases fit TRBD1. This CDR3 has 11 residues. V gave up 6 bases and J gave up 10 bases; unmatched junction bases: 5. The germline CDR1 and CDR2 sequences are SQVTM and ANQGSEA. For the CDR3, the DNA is TGCAGCGTAGACAGGGGTCAGGAGCAGTTCTTC. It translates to CSVDRGQEQFF.

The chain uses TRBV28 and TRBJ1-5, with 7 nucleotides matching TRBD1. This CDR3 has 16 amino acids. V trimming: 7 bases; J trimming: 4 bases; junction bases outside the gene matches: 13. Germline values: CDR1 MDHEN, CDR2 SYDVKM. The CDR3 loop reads CASIPSPGGKNQPQHF. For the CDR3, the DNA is TGTGCCAGCATACCTTCGCCAGGGGGAAAGAATCAGCCCCAGCATTTT.

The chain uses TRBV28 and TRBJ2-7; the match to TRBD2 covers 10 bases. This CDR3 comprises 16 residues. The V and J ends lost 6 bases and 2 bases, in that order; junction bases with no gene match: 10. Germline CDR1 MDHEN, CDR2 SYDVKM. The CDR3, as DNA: TGTGCCAGCAGGCGGGGGGGAGCGGGAGGGGCCTACGAGCAGTACTTC. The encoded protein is CASRRGGAGGAYEQYF.

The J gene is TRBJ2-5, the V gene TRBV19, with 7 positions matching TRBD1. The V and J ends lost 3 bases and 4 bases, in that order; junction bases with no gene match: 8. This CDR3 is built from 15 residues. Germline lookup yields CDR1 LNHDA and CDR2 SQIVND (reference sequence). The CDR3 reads CASSIGRGWSETQYF. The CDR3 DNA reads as TGTGCCAGTAGTATTGGCAGGGGGTGGTCAGAGACCCAGTACTTC.